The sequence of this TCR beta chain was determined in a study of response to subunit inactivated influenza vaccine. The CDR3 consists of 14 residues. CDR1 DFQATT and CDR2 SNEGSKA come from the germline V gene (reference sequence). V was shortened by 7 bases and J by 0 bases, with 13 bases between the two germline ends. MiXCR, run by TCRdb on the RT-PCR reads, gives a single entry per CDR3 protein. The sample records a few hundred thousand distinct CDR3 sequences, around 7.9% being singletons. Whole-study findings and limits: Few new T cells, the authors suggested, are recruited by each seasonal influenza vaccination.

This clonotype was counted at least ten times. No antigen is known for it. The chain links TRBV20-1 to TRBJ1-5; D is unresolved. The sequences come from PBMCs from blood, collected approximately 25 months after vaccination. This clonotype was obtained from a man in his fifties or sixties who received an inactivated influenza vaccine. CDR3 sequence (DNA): TGCAGTGTCTGGCTCCGGGCTAGCAATCAGCCCCAGCATTTT. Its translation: CSVWLRASNQPQHF.